The 9 T cell receptor beta chains in this list originate from one sample, sequenced in a study of PD-L1 blockade in urothelial cancer. Sequencing was performed with immunoSEQ multiplex PCR; in TCRdb, only in-frame clones are kept and a portion is missing. The table shows tens of thousands of clones, with around 89% occurring only once. Time point in this sample: pretreatment peripheral blood. The sequencing here drew on PBMCs, taken around atezolizumab (anti-PD-L1) treatment. These receptors came from an elderly woman with urothelial cancer.

To note about this clone: Within the sample, other DNA sequences also encode this same CDR3. The chain is built from TRBV28 and TRBJ1-1, with D unresolved. The CDR3 has 12 residues. In germline, CDR1 is MDHEN, CDR2 SYDVKM. V lost 5 bases to trimming and J lost 0 bases, with 4 bases between them. Here the CDR3 reads CASSPMNTEAFF. The CDR3 region has the DNA TGTGCCAGCAGTCCCATGAACACTGAAGCTTTCTTT.

V is TRBV6-5 and J is TRBJ2-5, with a possible D match to TRBD2 (5 bases). Germline loops: CDR1 MNHEY, CDR2 SVGAGI. CDR3 length: 15 residues. Trimming shortened V by 6 bases and J by 1 base, and 15 bases separated the two germline ends. Here the CDR3 DNA reads TGTGCCAGCAGACCCTTGTGGCGGGTCCAAGAGACCCAGTACTTC. It specifies CASRPLWRVQETQYF.

This clone was picked up a small number of times. V and J are TRBV5-1 and TRBJ1-1, with D perhaps matching TRBD1 (6 bases). The CDR3 is 14 residues long. Germline V CDR1 and CDR2: SGHRS, YFSETQ. The V end lost 1 base, the J end lost 0 bases, and 7 bases lay between the germline ends. In DNA, the CDR3 is TGCGCCAGCAGCTTGCGGACAGTGAACACTGAAGCTTTCTTT. This gives the protein CASSLRTVNTEAFF.

In this sample, this clone turned up a few times. The V gene is TRBV9, the J gene TRBJ2-1, with 7 bases aligning to TRBD2. The CDR3 covers 15 residues. Germline loops: CDR1 SGDLS, CDR2 YYNGEE. The trim removed 4 bases at V and 8 bases at J, leaving 12 bases unmatched. DNA of the CDR3: TGTGCCAGCAGCTTACGGACTAGTGGTTTCGATGAGCAGTTCTTC. The encoded protein is CASSLRTSGFDEQFF. Variable domain in full (rest from reference TRBV9 and TRBJ2-1): DSGVTQTPKHLITATGQRVTLRCSPRSGDLSVYWYQQSLDQGLQFLIQYYNGEERAKGNILERFSAQQFPDLHSELNLSSLELGDSALYFCASSLRTSGFDEQFFGPGTRLTVL.

The chain carries TRBV4-1 and TRBJ1-4; 8 bases agree with TRBD1. The V segment lost 4 bases and the J segment 3 bases; nucleotides outside the gene matches: 10. The CDR3 runs to 17 residues. Germline V gives CDR1 MGHRA, CDR2 YSYEKL. The CDR3 is CASSPRAGGTANEKLFF. The CDR3 DNA reads as TGCGCCAGCAGCCCCCGAGCAGGGGGCACGGCTAATGAAAAACTGTTTTTT.

This clone came up once. The chain carries TRBV15 and TRBJ2-5; 10 positions agree with TRBD2. Germline V lookup: CDR1 LNHNV, CDR2 YYDKDF (reference sequence). The V segment lost 3 bases and the J segment 4 bases; nucleotides outside the gene matches: 11. The CDR3 sequence is 17 residues long. This CDR3 is CATSRDSPSGRRETQYF. Written as DNA, the CDR3 is TGTGCCACCAGCAGGGACTCTCCTAGCGGGAGACGAGAGACCCAGTACTTC.

The gene calls are TRBV5-1 and TRBJ1-5, with D perhaps matching TRBD1 (6 bases). The germline V and J ends were trimmed by 1 base and 2 bases, with 16 bases remaining between them. The CDR3 length is 17 residues. CDR1 and CDR2 (germline): SGHRS, YFSETQ. The CDR3 region has the DNA TGCGCCAGCAGCTTGCGAGAGGGGGTAGCTGGCAATCAGCCCCAGCATTTT. Translation gives CASSLREGVAGNQPQHF.

The chain uses TRBV19 and TRBJ2-3; possible D gene TRBD2, 6 bases. CDR1 and CDR2 (germline): LNHDA, SQIVND (reference sequence). This CDR3 is built from 15 residues. Trimming took 6 bases from V and 1 from J, leaving 14 bases between them. In nucleotides, the CDR3 is TGTGCCAGTAGAAAATGGGGGGATGGCACAGATACGCAGTATTTT. Protein: CASRKWGDGTDTQYF.

This sequence joins TRBV2 and TRBJ2-3; D gene unclear. This CDR3 contains 13 residues. CDR1 and CDR2 from the germline V gene are SNHLY and FYNNEI. Trimming pared 6 bases from V and 4 bases from J, leaving 11 bases between. The CDR3 bases are TGTGCCAGCAGACCCCCCCCGGCAGATACGCAGTATTTT. Translation: CASRPPPADTQYF.